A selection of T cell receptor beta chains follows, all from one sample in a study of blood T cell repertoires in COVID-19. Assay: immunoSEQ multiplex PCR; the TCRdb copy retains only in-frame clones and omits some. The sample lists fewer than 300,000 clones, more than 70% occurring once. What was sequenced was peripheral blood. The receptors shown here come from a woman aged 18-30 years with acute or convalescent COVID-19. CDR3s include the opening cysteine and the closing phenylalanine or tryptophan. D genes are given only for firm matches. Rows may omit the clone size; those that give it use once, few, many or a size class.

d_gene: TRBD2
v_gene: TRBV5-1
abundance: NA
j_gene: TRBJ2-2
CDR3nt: TGCGCCAGCAGCTTGGTGTCTCGGGGACTAGGTGGGGCCGGGGAGCTGTTTTTT
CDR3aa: CASSLVSRGLGGAGELFF

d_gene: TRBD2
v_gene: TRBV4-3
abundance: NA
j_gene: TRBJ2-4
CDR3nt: TGCGCCAGCAGCCGAAGCGGGGGTAACATTCAGTACTTC
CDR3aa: CASSRSGGNIQYF

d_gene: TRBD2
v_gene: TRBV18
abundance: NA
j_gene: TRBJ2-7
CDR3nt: TGTGCCAGCTCACCAGGCGGACTAGTGAGCTCCTACGAGCAGTACTTC
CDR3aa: CASSPGGLVSSYEQYF

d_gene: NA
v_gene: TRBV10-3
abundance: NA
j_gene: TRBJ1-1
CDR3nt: TGTGCCATCAGGGATGGAGCCACTGAAGCTTTCTTT
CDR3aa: CAIRDGATEAFF

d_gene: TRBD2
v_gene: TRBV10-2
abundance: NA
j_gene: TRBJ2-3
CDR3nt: TGCGCCACCTTTAGCGGGAGTGCAGATACGCAGTATTTT
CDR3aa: CATFSGSADTQYF

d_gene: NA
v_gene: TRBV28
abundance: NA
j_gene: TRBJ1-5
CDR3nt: TGTGCCAGCAGTTTACCCGGGGGAATTAGCAATCAGCCCCAGCATTTT
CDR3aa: CASSLPGGISNQPQHF

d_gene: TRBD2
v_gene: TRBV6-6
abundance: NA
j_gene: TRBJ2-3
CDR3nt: TGTGCCAGCAGTTACGGGCTAGCGGGGAGCACAGATACGCAGTATTTT
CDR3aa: CASSYGLAGSTDTQYF

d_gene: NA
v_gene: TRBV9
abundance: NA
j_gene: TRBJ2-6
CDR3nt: TGTGCCAGCAGCGTAGTGGGTACAGGCAACGTCCTGACTTTC
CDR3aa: CASSVVGTGNVLTF

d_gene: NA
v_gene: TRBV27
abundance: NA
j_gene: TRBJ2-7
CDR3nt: TGTGCCAGCAGTACAGGGAGTTCCTACGAGCAGTACTTC
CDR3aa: CASSTGSSYEQYF

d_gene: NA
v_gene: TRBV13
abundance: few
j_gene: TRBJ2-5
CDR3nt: TGTGCCAGCAGCTCCCCCGGTGGGGGGCAAGAGACCCAGTACTTC
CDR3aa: CASSSPGGGQETQYF

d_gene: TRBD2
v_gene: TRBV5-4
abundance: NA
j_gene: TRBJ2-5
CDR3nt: TGTGCCAGCAGCTTGGGGCTAGCGGGGACCCAAGAGACCCAGTACTTC
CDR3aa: CASSLGLAGTQETQYF

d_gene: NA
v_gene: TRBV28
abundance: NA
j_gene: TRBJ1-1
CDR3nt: TGTGCCAGCAAAGGGGTTGTTGAGACTGAAGCTTTCTTT
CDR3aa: CASKGVVETEAFF

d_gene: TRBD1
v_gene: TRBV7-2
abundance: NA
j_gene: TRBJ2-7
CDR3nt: TGTGCCAGCAGCTTGGACAGGGTCTCCTACGAGCAGTACTTC
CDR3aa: CASSLDRVSYEQYF

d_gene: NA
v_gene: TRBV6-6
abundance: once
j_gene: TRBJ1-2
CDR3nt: TGTGCCAGCAGTTACGTGACAGGAGTTAACTATGGCTACACCTTC
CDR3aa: CASSYVTGVNYGYTF

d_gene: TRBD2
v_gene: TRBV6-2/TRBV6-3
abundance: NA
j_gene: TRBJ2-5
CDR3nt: TGTGCCAGCAGTTCGGCGCTAGCGGGTGAAGAGACCCAGTACTTC
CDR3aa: CASSSALAGEETQYF

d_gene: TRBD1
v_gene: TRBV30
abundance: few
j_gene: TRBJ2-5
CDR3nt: TGTGCCTGGAGTACGGGGACAGGGGGCGTAGAAGAGACCCAGTACTTC
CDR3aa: CAWSTGTGGVEETQYF

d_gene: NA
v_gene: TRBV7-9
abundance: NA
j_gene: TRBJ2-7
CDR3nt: TGTGCCAGCAGCTTAGGGTTGACGGGGGAGCCCTGGGGTTACGAGCAGTACTTC
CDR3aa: CASSLGLTGEPWGYEQYF

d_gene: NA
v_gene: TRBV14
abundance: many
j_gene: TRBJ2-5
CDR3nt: TGTGCCAGCAGCCCCCGCCGAGAGTACCAAGAGACCCAGTACTTC
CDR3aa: CASSPRREYQETQYF

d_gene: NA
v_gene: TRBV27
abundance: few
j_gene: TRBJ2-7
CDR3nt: TGTGCGTCCGGACTTGGGACCTACGAGCAGTACTTC
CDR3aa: CASGLGTYEQYF

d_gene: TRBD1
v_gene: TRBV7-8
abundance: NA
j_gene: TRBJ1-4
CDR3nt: TGTGCCAGCAGTCCGGGACAGCCTAATGAAAAACTGTTTTTT
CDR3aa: CASSPGQPNEKLFF

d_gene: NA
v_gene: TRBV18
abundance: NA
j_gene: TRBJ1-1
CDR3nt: TGTGCCAGCTCACCAGCGGTAAGAGGTGAAGCTTTCTTT
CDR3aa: CASSPAVRGEAFF

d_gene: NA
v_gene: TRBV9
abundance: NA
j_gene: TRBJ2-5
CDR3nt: TGTGCCAGCAGCGTAGGTCTAGAAGCGTCTCGAGAGACCCAGTACTTC
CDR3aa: CASSVGLEASRETQYF

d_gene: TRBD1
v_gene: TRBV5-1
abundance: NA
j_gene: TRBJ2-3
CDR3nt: TGCGCCAGCAGCTTAGGGACAGACCTCACAGATACGCAGTATTTT
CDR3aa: CASSLGTDLTDTQYF

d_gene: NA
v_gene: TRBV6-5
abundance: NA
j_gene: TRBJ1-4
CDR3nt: TGTGCCAGCTTGGGCAGGCCTAATGAAAAACTGTTTTTT
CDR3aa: CASLGRPNEKLFF

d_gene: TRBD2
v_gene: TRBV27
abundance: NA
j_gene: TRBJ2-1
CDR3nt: TGTGCCAGCAGTTTGGATAGCGGGAGAGGGAATGAGCAGTTCTTC
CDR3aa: CASSLDSGRGNEQFF

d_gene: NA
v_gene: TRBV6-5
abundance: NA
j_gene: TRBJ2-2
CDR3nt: TGTGCCAGCAGAAAAGAACAGGGAGCCGGGGAGCTGTTTTTT
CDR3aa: CASRKEQGAGELFF

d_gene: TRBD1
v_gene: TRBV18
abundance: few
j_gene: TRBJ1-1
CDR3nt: TGTGCCAGCTCACCACTTGGGACAGGCATGAACACTGAAGCTTTCTTT
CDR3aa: CASSPLGTGMNTEAFF

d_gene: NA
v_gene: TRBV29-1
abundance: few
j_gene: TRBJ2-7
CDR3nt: TGCAGCGTGGGGGGAGAGAACTCCTACGAGCAGTACTTC
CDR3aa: CSVGGENSYEQYF

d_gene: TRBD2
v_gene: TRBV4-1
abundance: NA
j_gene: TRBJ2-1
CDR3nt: TGCGCCAGCAGGAACGCGGGTAGCGGGAGCTACAATGAGCAGTTCTTC
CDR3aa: CASRNAGSGSYNEQFF

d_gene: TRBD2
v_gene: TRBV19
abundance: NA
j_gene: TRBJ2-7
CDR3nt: TGTGCCAGTAGGCGGACTAGCGGGAGCTACGAGCAGTACTTC
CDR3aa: CASRRTSGSYEQYF

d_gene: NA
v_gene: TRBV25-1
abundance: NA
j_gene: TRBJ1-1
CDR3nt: TGTGCCAGCAGTCAGGAGGGCAGATTTAACACTGAAGCTTTCTTT
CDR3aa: CASSQEGRFNTEAFF

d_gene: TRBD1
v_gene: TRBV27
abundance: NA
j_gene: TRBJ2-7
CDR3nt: TGTGCCAGCGCGAGGACAGGGGCCGCCTACGAGCAGTACTTC
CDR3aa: CASARTGAAYEQYF

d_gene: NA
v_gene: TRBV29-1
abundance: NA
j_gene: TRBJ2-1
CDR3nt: TGCAGCGTTGATCACGAGGGAGACAATGAGCAGTTCTTC
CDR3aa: CSVDHEGDNEQFF

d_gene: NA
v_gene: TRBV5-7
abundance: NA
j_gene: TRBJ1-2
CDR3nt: TGTGCCAGCAGCCCGGGCCGGGAGCAAGGTAACTATGGCTACACCTTC
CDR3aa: CASSPGREQGNYGYTF

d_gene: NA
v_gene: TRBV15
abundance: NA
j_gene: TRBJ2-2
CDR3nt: TGTGCCACCAGCAGAGATGACGGGCGGGATGCCGGGGAGCTGTTTTTT
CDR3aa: CATSRDDGRDAGELFF

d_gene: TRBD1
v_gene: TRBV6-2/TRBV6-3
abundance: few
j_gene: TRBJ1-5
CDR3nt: TGTGCCAGCAGCCTATCCCTCAGGGGGAATCAGCCCCAGCATTTT
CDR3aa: CASSLSLRGNQPQHF

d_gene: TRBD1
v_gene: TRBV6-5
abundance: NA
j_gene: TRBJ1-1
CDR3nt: TGTGCCAGCAGTAGGACAGGGGTAAGGACTGAAGCTTTCTTT
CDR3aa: CASSRTGVRTEAFF

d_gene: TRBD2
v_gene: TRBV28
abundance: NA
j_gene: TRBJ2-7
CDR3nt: TGTGCCAGCACTATATCGGGGGGGGAGCAGTACTTC
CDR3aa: CASTISGGEQYF

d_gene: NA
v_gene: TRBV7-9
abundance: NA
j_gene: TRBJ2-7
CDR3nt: TGTGCCAGCAGCTCCCCGCGGGATCTCGCCTACGAGCAGTACTTC
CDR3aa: CASSSPRDLAYEQYF

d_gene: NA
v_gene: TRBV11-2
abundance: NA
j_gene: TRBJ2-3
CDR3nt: TGTGCCAGCAGCTTCGTGGGACTCCTCAACACAGATACGCAGTATTTT
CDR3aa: CASSFVGLLNTDTQYF

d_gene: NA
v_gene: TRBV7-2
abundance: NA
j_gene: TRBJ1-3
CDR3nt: TGTGCCAGCAGCCCGAGGCCAATCGGCTCTGGAAACACCATATATTTT
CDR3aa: CASSPRPIGSGNTIYF

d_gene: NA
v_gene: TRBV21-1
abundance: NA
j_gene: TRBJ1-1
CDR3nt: TGTGCCAGCAGCAAAGGGGCAGGGGAAGCTTTCTTT
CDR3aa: CASSKGAGEAFF

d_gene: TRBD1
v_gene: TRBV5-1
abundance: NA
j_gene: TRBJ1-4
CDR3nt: TGCGCCAGCAGCATCGACAGGGTGAACGAAAAACTGTTTTTT
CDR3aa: CASSIDRVNEKLFF

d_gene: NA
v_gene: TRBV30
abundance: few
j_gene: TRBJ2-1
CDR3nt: TGTGCCTGGGAAGAGGAAAATGAGCAGTTCTTC
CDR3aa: CAWEEENEQFF

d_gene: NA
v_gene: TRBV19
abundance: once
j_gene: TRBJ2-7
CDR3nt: TGTGCCAGTAGTATAGTGTACGGGGGGCACTCCTACGAGCAGTACTTC
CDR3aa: CASSIVYGGHSYEQYF

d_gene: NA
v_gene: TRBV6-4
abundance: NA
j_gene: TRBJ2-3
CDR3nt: TGTGCCAGCAGGACTTTAGGGCGCAGGAGGAAGTCCACAGATACGCAGTATTTT
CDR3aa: CASRTLGRRRKSTDTQYF

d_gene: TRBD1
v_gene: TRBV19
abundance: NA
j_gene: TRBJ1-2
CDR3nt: TGTGCCAGTAGCCCACAGGGGAATGGCTATGGCTACACCTTC
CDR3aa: CASSPQGNGYGYTF

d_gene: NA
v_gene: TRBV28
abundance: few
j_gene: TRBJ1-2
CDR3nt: TGTGCCAGCAATCAGGGCTATGGCTACACCTTC
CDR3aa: CASNQGYGYTF

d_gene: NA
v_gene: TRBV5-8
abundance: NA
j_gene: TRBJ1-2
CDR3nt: TGTGCCAGCAGCGGATTGGGGCAGACCCCTGGGGGCTACACCTTC
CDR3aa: CASSGLGQTPGGYTF

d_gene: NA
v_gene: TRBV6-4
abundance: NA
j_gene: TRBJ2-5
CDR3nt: TGTGCCAGCAGTCCATCAGCGGACCAAGAGACCCAGTACTTC
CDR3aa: CASSPSADQETQYF

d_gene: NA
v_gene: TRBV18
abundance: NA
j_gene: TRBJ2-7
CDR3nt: TGTGCCAGCTCACCAAATCGCCGGGAAGGTTACGAGCAGTACTTC
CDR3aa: CASSPNRREGYEQYF

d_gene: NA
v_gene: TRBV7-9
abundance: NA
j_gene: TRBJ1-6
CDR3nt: TGTGCCAGCAGGCCCGATGGGGCCGGGAATTCACCCCTCCACTTT
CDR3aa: CASRPDGAGNSPLHF

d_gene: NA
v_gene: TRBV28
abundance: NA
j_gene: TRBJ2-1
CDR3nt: TGTGCCAGCAGTTTTGAGGAACCCTACAATGAGCAGTTCTTC
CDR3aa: CASSFEEPYNEQFF

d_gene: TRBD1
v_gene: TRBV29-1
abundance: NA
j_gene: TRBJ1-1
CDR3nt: TGCAGCGCCCGGGACAGGGTGGCTCGGACTGAAGCTTTCTTT
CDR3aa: CSARDRVARTEAFF